These 5 T cell receptor beta chains were sequenced from one sample in a study of response to subunit inactivated influenza vaccine. MiXCR was run by TCRdb on the RT-PCR reads, yielding one entry per CDR3 protein. The sample has a few hundred thousand distinct CDR3 sequences; about a fifth are singletons. The sample in question was PBMCs from blood, obtained less than 22 months after vaccination. The origin of the receptors is a man aged 50-75 years who received an inactivated influenza vaccine.

This clonotype was recorded a few times. The chain carries TRBV5-6 and TRBJ2-5; 8 bases map to TRBD2. The V segment lost 5 bases and the J segment 0 bases; nucleotides outside the gene matches: 0. Germline V gene data show CDR1 as SGHDT and CDR2 as YYEEEE. This CDR3 has 13 amino acids. The CDR3 DNA follows: TGTGCCAGCAGTAGCGGGGACCAAGAGACCCAGTACTTC. Translation: CASSSGDQETQYF.

This clonotype was observed a few times. The chain employs TRBV27 and TRBJ2-1; TRBD2 is a possible D gene (6 bases). CDR1 MNHEY and CDR2 SMNVEV come from the germline V gene (reference sequence). CDR3 length: 18 residues. Trimming cost V 7 bases and J 4 bases, with 26 bases left between them. CDR3 bases: TGTGCCAGCACTAAACAACCGGGAGTTTCGACCGGATACAATGAGCAGTTCTTC. Residues: CASTKQPGVSTGYNEQFF.

This chain connects TRBV24-1 to TRBJ2-1, with 11 bases matching TRBD2. CDR1 KGHDR and CDR2 SFDVKD come from the germline V gene. The V and J ends lost 11 bases and 9 bases, in that order; junction bases with no gene match: 11. The CDR3 has 14 amino acids. Here the CDR3 DNA reads TGTGCCATCAATAGCGGGAGGGCCTCGGGTGAGCAGTTCTTC. As protein: CAINSGRASGEQFF.

The V gene is TRBV12-3 or TRBV12-4, the J gene TRBJ1-1, with D unclear. The V gene lost 1 base and the J gene lost 0 bases, with 9 bases spanning the gap. The CDR3 is 15 amino acids. CDR3 protein: CASSLGRLMNTEAFF. CDR3 coding DNA: TGTGCCAGCAGTTTAGGGCGGTTAATGAACACTGAAGCTTTCTTT.

This chain links TRBV7-2 with TRBJ2-3; D remains ambiguous. The V end lost 2 bases, the J end lost 1 base, and 10 bases lay between the germline ends. Germline CDR1 and CDR2: SGHTA and FQGNSA. The CDR3 covers 15 residues. The CDR3 nucleotides read TGTGCCAGCAGCTTATCTCTACAACGCACAGATACGCAGTATTTT. Translation: CASSLSLQRTDTQYF.